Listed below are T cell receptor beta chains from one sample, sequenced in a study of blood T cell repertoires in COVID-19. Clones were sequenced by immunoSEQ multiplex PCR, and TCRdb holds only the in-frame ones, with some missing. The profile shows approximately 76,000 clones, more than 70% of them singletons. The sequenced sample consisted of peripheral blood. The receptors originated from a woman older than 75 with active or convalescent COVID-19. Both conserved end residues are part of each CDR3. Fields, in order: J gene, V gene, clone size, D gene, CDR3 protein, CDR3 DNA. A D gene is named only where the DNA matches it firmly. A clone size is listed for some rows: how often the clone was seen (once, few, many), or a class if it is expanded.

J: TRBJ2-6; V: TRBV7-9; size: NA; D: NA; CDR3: CASSVDGSGANVLTF; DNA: TGTGCCAGCAGCGTAGACGGCTCTGGGGCCAACGTCCTGACTTTC
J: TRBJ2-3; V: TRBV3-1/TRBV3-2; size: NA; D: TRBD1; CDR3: CASSQDTGTGVTDTQYF; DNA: TGTGCCAGCAGCCAAGATACGGGGACAGGGGTCACAGATACGCAGTATTTT
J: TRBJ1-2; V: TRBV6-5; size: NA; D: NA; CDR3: CASRTGLIANYGYTF; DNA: TGTGCCAGTCGGACGGGACTCATAGCTAACTATGGCTACACCTTC
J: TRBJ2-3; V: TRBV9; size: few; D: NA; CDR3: CASSVEQWADTQYF; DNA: TGTGCCAGCAGCGTAGAACAGTGGGCAGATACGCAGTATTTT
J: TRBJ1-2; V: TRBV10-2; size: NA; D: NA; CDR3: CASSAGVNYGYTF; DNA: TGCGCCAGCAGTGCAGGGGTCAACTATGGCTACACCTTC
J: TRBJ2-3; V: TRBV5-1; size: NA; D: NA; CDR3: CASNRRGIVTDTQYF; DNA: TGCGCCAGCAACCGACGGGGGATAGTCACAGATACGCAGTATTTT
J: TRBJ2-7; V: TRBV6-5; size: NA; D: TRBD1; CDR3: CASRDRVGSYEQYF; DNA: TGTGCCAGCAGGGACAGGGTAGGGTCCTACGAGCAGTACTTC
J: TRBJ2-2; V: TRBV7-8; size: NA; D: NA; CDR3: CASSLRANTGELFF; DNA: TGTGCCAGCAGCTTAAGAGCGAACACCGGGGAGCTGTTTTTT
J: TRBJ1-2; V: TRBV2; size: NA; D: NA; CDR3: CASIGTNYGYTF; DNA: TGTGCCAGCATCGGGACTAACTATGGCTACACCTTC
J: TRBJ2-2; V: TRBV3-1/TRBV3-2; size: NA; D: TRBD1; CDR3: CASSLGQVNTGELFF; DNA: TGTGCCAGCAGCCTGGGACAGGTGAACACCGGGGAGCTGTTTTTT
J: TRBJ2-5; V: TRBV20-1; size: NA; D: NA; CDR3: CSASSGNRGETQYF; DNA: TGCAGTGCTAGTTCCGGGAACCGGGGGGAGACCCAGTACTTC
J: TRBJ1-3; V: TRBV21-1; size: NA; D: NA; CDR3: CASSKGSSDVGNTIYF; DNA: TGTGCCAGCAGCAAAGGAAGTAGCGATGTGGGAAACACCATATATTTT
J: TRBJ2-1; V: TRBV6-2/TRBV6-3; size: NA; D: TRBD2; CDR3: CASSGTSGHNEQFF; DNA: TGTGCCAGCAGCGGGACTAGCGGTCACAATGAGCAGTTCTTC
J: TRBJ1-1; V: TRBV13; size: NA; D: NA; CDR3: CASCVGQFNTEAFF; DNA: TGTGCCAGCTGCGTTGGACAGTTCAACACTGAAGCTTTCTTT
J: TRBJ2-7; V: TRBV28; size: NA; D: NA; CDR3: CASSPPGGSGYEQYF; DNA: TGTGCCAGCAGCCCCCCTGGGGGCTCGGGCTACGAGCAGTACTTC
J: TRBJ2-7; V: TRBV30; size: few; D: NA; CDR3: CAWSARGIEQYF; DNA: TGTGCCTGGAGTGCCCGGGGAATCGAGCAGTACTTC
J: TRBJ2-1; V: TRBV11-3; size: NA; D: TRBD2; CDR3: CASTAPGLVSHEQFF; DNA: TGTGCCAGCACCGCACCGGGACTAGTTTCTCATGAGCAGTTCTTC
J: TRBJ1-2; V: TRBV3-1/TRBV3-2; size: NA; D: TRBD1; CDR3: CASSQDRGYNYGYTF; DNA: TGTGCCAGCAGCCAAGACAGGGGGTACAACTATGGCTACACCTTC
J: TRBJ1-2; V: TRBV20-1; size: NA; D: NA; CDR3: CSASVVSPGQGINYGYTF; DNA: TGCAGTGCTAGTGTTGTGTCCCCCGGGCAGGGCATTAACTATGGCTACACCTTC
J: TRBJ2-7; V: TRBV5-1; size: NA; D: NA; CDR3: CASRTGPRLNYEQYF; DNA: TGCGCCAGTCGTACAGGGCCCCGACTCAACTACGAGCAGTACTTC
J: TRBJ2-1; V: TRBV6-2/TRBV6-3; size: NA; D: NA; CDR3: CASSEEGAYNEQFF; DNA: TGTGCCAGCAGCGAGGAGGGGGCTTACAATGAGCAGTTCTTC
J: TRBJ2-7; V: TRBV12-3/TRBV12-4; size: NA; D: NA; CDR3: CASGPVAYEQYF; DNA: TGTGCCAGCGGGCCCGTGGCCTACGAGCAGTACTTC
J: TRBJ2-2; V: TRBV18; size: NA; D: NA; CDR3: CASSPGLNTGELFF; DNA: TGTGCCAGCTCACCCGGGTTGAACACCGGGGAGCTGTTTTTT